This T cell receptor (beta chain) originates from a study of patients and donors after allogeneic stem cell transplantation (dated by TCRdb to about 2020). To note about this clonotype: What this receptor recognizes is not known. Base-call qualities are not available, and no considerably larger clone is one nucleotide away.

The CDR3 measures 15 amino acids from cysteine to phenylalanine. The kept DNA is CDR3 alone, 45 bases in frame from the first base. Relative to germline, V is missing 6 bases and J is missing 7 bases, with 9 bases of the junction outside any gene match. Library preparation employed RT-PCR. The sequencer was a NextSeq 550. The public sequencing data were trimmed at Q25 with fastp and processed into clonotypes with MiXCR by TCRdb, which kept only in-frame beta chains. Identical CDR3 protein sequences are pooled into one entry, listed with their most common genes and DNA. A total of 150,000 to 200,000 distinct CDR3 sequences appear in this sample, 25% to 35% of them only once. Under 3.5% of the sample is in the top ten clones.

The sequenced sample was blood, either unsorted or a sorted T cell fraction (not recorded which). Recombination linked TRBV12-3 or TRBV12-4 to TRBJ2-1; 10 of the junction bases match TRBD2. The TCR sequence derives from a human donor who was either an allogeneic HSCT recipient or a stem cell or donor lymphocyte infusion donor (not recorded which). It is not recorded whose cells these are; they may come from a transplant donor. CDR3 loop: CASRSIAGGYNEQFF. The nucleotides are TGTGCCAGCAGGTCTATAGCGGGAGGATATAATGAGCAGTTCTTC.